The clone carrying this T cell receptor (beta chain) has only a few counts. J gave up 8 bases and V 2 bases, and 4 bases lay outside the gene matches. Germline loops: CDR1 ENHRY, CDR2 SYGVKD. CDR3 length: 13 amino acids. These data belong to a study of blood T cell repertoires in COVID-19. Libraries were prepared by immunoSEQ multiplex PCR; TCRdb keeps only in-frame clonotypes and omits some of them. The data show 150,000 to 200,000 clones, 75% to 90% seen once. The sequenced sample was peripheral blood. This sequence originates from a human donor with active or convalescent COVID-19. The donor label of this sample is uncertain. The V and J genes are TRBV10-3 and TRBJ1-2; 8 bases map to TRBD1. The CDR3 DNA is TGTGCCATCAGTGAGAGGACAGGGTTCGGCTACACCTTC. It is translated as CAISERTGFGYTF.